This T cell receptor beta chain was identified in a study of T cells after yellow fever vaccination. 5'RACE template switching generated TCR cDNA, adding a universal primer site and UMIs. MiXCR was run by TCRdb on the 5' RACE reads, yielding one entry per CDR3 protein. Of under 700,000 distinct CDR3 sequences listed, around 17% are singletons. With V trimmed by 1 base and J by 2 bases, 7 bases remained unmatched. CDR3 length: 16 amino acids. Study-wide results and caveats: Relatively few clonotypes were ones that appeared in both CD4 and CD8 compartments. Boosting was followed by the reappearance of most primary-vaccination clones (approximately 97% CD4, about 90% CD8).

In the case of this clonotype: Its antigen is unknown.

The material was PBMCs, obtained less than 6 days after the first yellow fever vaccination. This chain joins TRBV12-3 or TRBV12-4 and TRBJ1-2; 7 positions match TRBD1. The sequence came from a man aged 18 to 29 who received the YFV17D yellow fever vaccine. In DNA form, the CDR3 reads TGTGCCAGCAGTTTAGGGAGGCCGGGACAGAACTATGGCTACACCTTC. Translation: CASSLGRPGQNYGYTF.